This is a list of T cell receptor beta chains from one sample in a study of control samples from healthy donors and cancer patients. Libraries were prepared by immunoSEQ multiplex PCR; TCRdb keeps only in-frame clonotypes and omits some of them. The sample includes some 89,000 clones, around 85% of them seen just once. Input material: blood. Receptors originate from a woman in her thirties or forties in good health. Each CDR3 is given with its conserved first and last residue. A D gene is named only where the DNA matches it firmly.

CDR3 protein	D gene	J gene	V gene
CASSLNSPYEQYF	NA	TRBJ2-7	TRBV28
CASSNRESGEQFF	NA	TRBJ2-1	TRBV6-4
CASSYWKTLNTEAFF	NA	TRBJ1-1	TRBV6-2/TRBV6-3
CASSVDRRGLYGYTF	TRBD1	TRBJ1-2	TRBV2
CASRDTGNQPQHF	NA	TRBJ1-5	TRBV19
CASGLGLGTGTEIRKGNTIYF	NA	TRBJ1-3	TRBV12-5
CASSLASYYGYTF	NA	TRBJ1-2	TRBV7-2
CSVQETNTEAFF	NA	TRBJ1-1	TRBV29-1
CASSYWTDTQYF	NA	TRBJ2-3	TRBV6-2/TRBV6-3
CASGLVGVSSAQYF	NA	TRBJ2-3	TRBV12-5
CASSKVGDSYEQYF	NA	TRBJ2-7	TRBV21-1
CASSWERGREQYF	TRBD2	TRBJ2-7	TRBV5-1
CAITKEGPNTGELFF	NA	TRBJ2-2	TRBV10-3
CASTTGTANTEAFF	TRBD1	TRBJ1-1	TRBV5-1
CAISESTLLGFGQPQHF	NA	TRBJ1-5	TRBV10-3
CASSLDAKPPLHF	NA	TRBJ1-6	TRBV5-4
CASSVWGGSTGELFF	NA	TRBJ2-2	TRBV9
CASSQATGVTYGYTF	TRBD1	TRBJ1-2	TRBV4-3
CASGLTGGEGPKAFF	TRBD1	TRBJ1-1	TRBV12-5
CAWAKTGRRGETQYF	NA	TRBJ2-5	TRBV30
CSVLVAPKYEQYF	NA	TRBJ2-7	TRBV29-1
CTSSQAGLGQTQETQYF	NA	TRBJ2-5	TRBV1
CASSAEGRGNTEAFF	NA	TRBJ1-1	TRBV11-1
CAISGFGQGANSGNTEAFF	TRBD1	TRBJ1-1	TRBV10-3
CASQLGGSFDEQFF	NA	TRBJ2-1	TRBV3-1/TRBV3-2
CASSADSPGTQYF	NA	TRBJ2-5	TRBV5-6
CAISEGQGRTEAFF	TRBD1	TRBJ1-1	TRBV10-3
CASSAPEYF	NA	TRBJ2-7	TRBV5-6
CASSYLNEQYF	NA	TRBJ2-7	TRBV6-5
CASTKQVMRTNYGYTF	NA	TRBJ1-2	TRBV2
CASSSDMNYGYTF	NA	TRBJ1-2	TRBV7-2
CASSLGFGRGTDTQYF	NA	TRBJ2-3	TRBV27
CASSGGTPFRGYTF	NA	TRBJ1-2	TRBV2
CASSLGLAGSVDEQFF	TRBD2	TRBJ2-1	TRBV5-1
CASSPRDRGDDTQYF	TRBD1	TRBJ2-3	TRBV4-1
CASSPGGWQVTGELFF	NA	TRBJ2-2	TRBV19
CSAGTGYNEQFF	TRBD1	TRBJ2-1	TRBV29-1
CASSVGLGGDTGELFF	NA	TRBJ2-2	TRBV9
CASSLAGGAYEQYF	TRBD1	TRBJ2-7	TRBV5-6
CASSQDVHTSSYEQYF	NA	TRBJ2-7	TRBV4-3
CSVDRGRNYGYTF	TRBD1	TRBJ1-2	TRBV29-1
CASSLTGEAFF	NA	TRBJ1-1	TRBV7-9
CARSVLSPLAKNIQYF	NA	TRBJ2-4	TRBV5-3
CASSLMGGDTEAFF	NA	TRBJ1-1	TRBV4-3
CASSEMPENTEAFF	NA	TRBJ1-1	TRBV10-1
CASRTGGATYNEQFF	TRBD2	TRBJ2-1	TRBV6-5
CASSGTGGQSLNYGYTF	TRBD1	TRBJ1-2	TRBV25-1
CASSGLDRAYTGELFF	TRBD1	TRBJ2-2	TRBV9
CASRSPGRSPHNSPLHF	NA	TRBJ1-6	TRBV12-2
CASSLGQRNYGYTF	TRBD1	TRBJ1-2	TRBV6-5
CASSERGTYGYTF	NA	TRBJ1-2	TRBV12-3/TRBV12-4
CASRTSGTRRTEAFF	NA	TRBJ1-1	TRBV10-2
CASSYSWRGMNTEAFF	NA	TRBJ1-1	TRBV6-2/TRBV6-3
CASSLQGIGTPLHF	NA	TRBJ1-6	TRBV7-3